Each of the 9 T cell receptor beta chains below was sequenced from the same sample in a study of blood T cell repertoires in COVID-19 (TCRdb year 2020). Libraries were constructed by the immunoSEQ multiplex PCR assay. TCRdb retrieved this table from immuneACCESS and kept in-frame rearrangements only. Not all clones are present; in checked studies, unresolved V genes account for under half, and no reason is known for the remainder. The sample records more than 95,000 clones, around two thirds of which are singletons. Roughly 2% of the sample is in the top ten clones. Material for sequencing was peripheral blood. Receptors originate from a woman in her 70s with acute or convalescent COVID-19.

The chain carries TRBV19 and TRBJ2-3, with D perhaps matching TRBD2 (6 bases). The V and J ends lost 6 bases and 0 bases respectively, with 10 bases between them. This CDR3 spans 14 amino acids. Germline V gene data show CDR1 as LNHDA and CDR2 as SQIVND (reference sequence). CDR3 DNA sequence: TGTGCCAGTAGAAAGGGGACTAGCACAGATACGCAGTATTTT. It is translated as CASRKGTSTDTQYF.

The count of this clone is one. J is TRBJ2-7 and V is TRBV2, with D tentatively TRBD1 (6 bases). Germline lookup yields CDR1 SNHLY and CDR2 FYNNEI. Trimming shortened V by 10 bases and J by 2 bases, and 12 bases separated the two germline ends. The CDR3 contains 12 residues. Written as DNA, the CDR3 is TGTGCCACCCGTGGGGACACCTACGAGCAGTACTTC. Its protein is CATRGDTYEQYF.

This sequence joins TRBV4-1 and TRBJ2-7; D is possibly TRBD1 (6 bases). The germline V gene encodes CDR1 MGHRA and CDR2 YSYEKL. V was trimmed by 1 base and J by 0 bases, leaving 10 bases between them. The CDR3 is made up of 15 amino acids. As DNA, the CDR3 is TGCGCCAGCAGCCAAGGGGGGACACACTCCTACGAGCAGTACTTC. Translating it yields CASSQGGTHSYEQYF.

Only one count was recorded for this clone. For the CDR3, the DNA is TGCGCCAGCAGCTTAACGACAGCGAATATCTACAATGAGCAGTTCTTC. It translates to CASSLTTANIYNEQFF. The chain couples TRBV5-1 to TRBJ2-1, with D perhaps matching TRBD1 (5 bases). CDR3 length: 16 amino acids. The V end was cut by 2 bases, the J end by 3 bases, with 15 bases between. Germline CDR1 SGHRS, CDR2 YFSETQ.

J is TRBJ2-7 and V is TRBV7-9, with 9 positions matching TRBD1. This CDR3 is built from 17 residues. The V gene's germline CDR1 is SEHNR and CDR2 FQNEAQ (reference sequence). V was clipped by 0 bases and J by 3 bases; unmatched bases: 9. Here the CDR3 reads CASSLATAWDRVYEQYF. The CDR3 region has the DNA TGTGCCAGCAGCTTAGCGACAGCATGGGACAGGGTCTACGAGCAGTACTTC.

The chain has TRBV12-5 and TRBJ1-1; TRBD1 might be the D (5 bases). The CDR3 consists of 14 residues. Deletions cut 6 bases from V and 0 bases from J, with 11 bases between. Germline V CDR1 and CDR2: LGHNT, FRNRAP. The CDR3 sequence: CASGLGHMNTEAFF. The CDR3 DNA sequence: TGTGCTAGTGGACTCGGACACATGAACACTGAAGCTTTCTTT.

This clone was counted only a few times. In nucleotides, the CDR3 is TGTGCCAGCAGTCGGAGCCGTCAAGAAGAGCAGTACTTC. It encodes CASSRSRQEEQYF. The chain combines TRBV12-3 or TRBV12-4 with TRBJ2-7, with D unclear. V lost 5 bases and J lost 7, with 15 bases in between. CDR3 size: 13 residues.

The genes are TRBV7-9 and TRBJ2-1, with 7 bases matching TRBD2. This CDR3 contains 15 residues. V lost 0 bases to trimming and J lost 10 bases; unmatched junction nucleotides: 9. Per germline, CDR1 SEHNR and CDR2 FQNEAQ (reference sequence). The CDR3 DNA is TGTGCCAGCAGCTTAGCAGCCGCGGGAGCGGAAGAGCAGTTCTTC. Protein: CASSLAAAGAEEQFF.

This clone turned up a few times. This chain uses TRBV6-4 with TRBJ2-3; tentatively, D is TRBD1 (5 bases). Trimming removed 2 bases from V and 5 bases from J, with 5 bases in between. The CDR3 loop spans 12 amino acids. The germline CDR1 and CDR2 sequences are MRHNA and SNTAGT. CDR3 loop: CASSDRGDTQYF. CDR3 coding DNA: TGTGCCAGCAGTGACAGGGGAGATACGCAGTATTTT.